Listed below are T cell receptor beta chains from one sample, sequenced in a study of response to subunit inactivated influenza vaccine. In TCRdb, the RT-PCR reads were re-called with MiXCR into one record per CDR3 protein. The top ten hold 11% of the sample, which has approximately 500,000 distinct CDR3 sequences, 14% seen once. This specimen was PBMCs from blood, taken 11 to 12 days after vaccination. The receptors derive from a man aged 45-65 years who received an inactivated influenza vaccine. The conserved cysteine and the conserved F or W are not part of the CDR3 here.

V	J	CDR3
TRBV10-3	TRBJ2-2	AISERERIGELF
TRBV12-3/TRBV12-4	TRBJ1-2	ASRGGVAYGYT
TRBV24-1	TRBJ2-5	ATSDLYGRGQETQY
TRBV5-1	TRBJ2-7	ASSLAGGQANEQY
TRBV5-1	TRBJ2-1	ASSLAGAMGF
TRBV6-2/TRBV6-3	TRBJ1-1	VSSYLPSVTGAMGTEAF
TRBV11-1	TRBJ1-6	ASSLANSWAAEYNSPLH
TRBV20-1	TRBJ2-1	SARVGLDYNEQF
TRBV11-2	TRBJ2-7	ASSLEGTGSFGEQY
TRBV24-1	TRBJ2-4	ATSEGTGPIAKNIQY
TRBV18	TRBJ2-3	ASSPADTQY
TRBV12-3/TRBV12-4	TRBJ1-4	ASSLWQSNEKLF
TRBV2	TRBJ2-3	ASKGQGEGQQY
TRBV7-9	TRBJ2-5	ASSLARGIRPETQY
TRBV4-2	TRBJ2-3	ASSQGRKSDTQY
TRBV12-5	TRBJ2-1	ASGAELLPGWDEQF
TRBV28	TRBJ2-6	ASSQDADFSGANVLT
TRBV5-1	TRBJ2-5	ASSLELTGTWW
TRBV19	TRBJ2-2	ASSIAGGTGELF
TRBV7-2	TRBJ1-5	ASSLRTGLSNQPQH
TRBV29-1	TRBJ2-3	SVDYRGQADTQY
TRBV6-5	TRBJ2-7	ASSYHRNRGSYEQY
TRBV11-2	TRBJ2-7	ASSTGLAGGYEQY
TRBV29-1	TRBJ2-7	SVSSPGDYEQY
TRBV7-9	TRBJ2-2	ASSALAGELF
TRBV5-1	TRBJ2-3	ASSRDSHSTDTQY
TRBV12-3/TRBV12-4	TRBJ1-2	ASSLGYQGYT
TRBV2	TRBJ2-1	ASSKLAREQF
TRBV20-1	TRBJ2-1	SASPLAGARSYNEQF
TRBV10-3	TRBJ2-5	AIRGTGDEETQY
TRBV12-3/TRBV12-4	TRBJ2-1	ASSPRGGPNEQF
TRBV6-2/TRBV6-3	TRBJ1-4	ASSYSSVTTNEKLF
TRBV3-1	TRBJ1-4	ASSQETGLREKLF
TRBV5-1	TRBJ1-1	ASRTYETEAF
TRBV7-6	TRBJ2-2	ASSLTTGSSGELF
TRBV19	TRBJ1-5	ASSHRVTPQH
TRBV14	TRBJ2-1	ASSQGPGGDSYNEQF
TRBV11-2	TRBJ1-1	ASSLDLTSDLHF
TRBV9	TRBJ2-2	ASSVGLLGTGELF